This record covers a single T cell receptor beta chain. No antigen is known for it. These data belong to a study of OX40 agonist ivuxolimab in advanced cancers. Across the study: Patient treatment consisted of intravenous ivuxolimab administration every 2 weeks at 0.01 to 10 mg/kg. Three partial responders included one hepatocellular carcinoma patient and two cutaneous melanoma patients. General study points: At 0.1 to 3.0 mg/kg and by week 6, clonal expansion occurred in CD4+ and CD8+ blood T cells.

CDR1 is SGHTA, CDR2 FQGNSA, per germline. Trimming left V 5 bases short and J 8 bases short, with 18 bases between. CDR3 length: 14 residues. Using immunoSEQ multiplex PCR, the repertoire was profiled, and TCRdb retains in-frame clones only, with some absent. This table has about 140,000 clones, around 93% appearing once. Patients were ruled out by autoimmune disease history or systemic immunosuppression. This clonotype was sampled from an adult with an advanced solid tumor such as melanoma, head and neck, liver or kidney cancer. This specimen was CD4+ or CD8+ T cells sorted from blood, taken in a trial of the OX40 agonist ivuxolimab. V and J are TRBV7-2 and TRBJ1-2; D possibly corresponds to TRBD1 (5 bases). The chain's CDR3 is CASSAQTGATGYTF. CDR3 nucleotide sequence: TGTGCCAGCAGCGCCCAAACAGGTGCGACGGGCTACACCTTC.